This T cell receptor (beta chain) was sequenced in a study of cytomegalovirus exposure and HLA in healthy donors. About this clone: The antigen remains undetermined.

The PCR ran on 60 Vbeta and 13 Jbeta primers. Using immunoSEQ multiplex PCR, the repertoire was profiled, and TCRdb retains in-frame clones only, with some absent. The sample includes 110,000 to 150,000 clones, just over 70% of them seen just once. Study-wide points: Most CMV-associated TCR beta chains appeared HLA-restricted in a later analysis. Confirmation was obtained in vitro that a few CMV-associated chains are specific for CMV antigens.

This receptor was taken from a woman in her 30s in good health and CMV-seronegative. The sequencing input was PBMCs.

The CDR3 loop reads CASSRDNSNQPQHF. CDR3 in DNA: TGTGCCAGCAGCCGGGATAATAGCAATCAGCCCCAGCATTTT. The chain joins TRBV6-5 to TRBJ1-5; D ambiguous. CDR1 is MNHEY and CDR2 is SVGAGI in the germline V gene. With 6 bases removed from V and 0 bases from J, the gap between germline ends came to 9 bases. CDR3 length: 14 amino acids.